This T cell receptor (beta chain) is from a study of CD8 T cells in Susac syndrome. When the RNA was reverse transcribed, random hexamers were used with an input of roughly 0.45 to 1 ug. TCRdb reanalysed the immunoSEQ multiplex PCR reads using MiXCR and keeps one entry per CDR3 protein. The sample shows just under 150,000 distinct CDR3 sequences, around 94% of them seen only once. The sequence was collected from a human donor in good health. Sequencing input: CD4+ T cells from PBMCs.

CDR3 in DNA: TGTGCCAGCAGTTACGGGACAGGGGGAGCTGGCAATCAGCCCCAGCATTTT. Protein product: CASSYGTGGAGNQPQHF. V usage is TRBV6-5 and J usage is TRBJ1-5; 11 positions agree with TRBD1. Germline trimming cut 2 bases from V and 2 bases from J; bases unmatched to any gene: 5. Per the germline V gene, CDR1 is MNHEY and CDR2 is SVGAGI. The CDR3 loop spans 17 amino acids.